The 16 T cell receptor beta chains reported below all come from one sample, sequenced in a study of human T cells and chemical hapten exposure. The time point: patch test 3, about 24 weeks after DPC sensitization. Treatment defined: therapeutic diphenylcyclopropenone sensitization with weekly scalp DPC. In TCRdb, the RACE reads were re-called with MiXCR into one record per CDR3 protein. Altogether more than 95,000 distinct CDR3 sequences are present, approximately 36% being singletons, with the ten largest covering about 2.7%. Sequenced here: whole blood, sampled in connection with sensitization to the hapten diphenylcyclopropenone (DPC). The receptors shown here come from a man between 40 and 49 years old with alopecia areata. Some clones in this sample may be carry-over from other donors' samples.

The chain uses TRBV29-1 and TRBJ2-6; no clear D gene. V lost 3 bases and J 4 bases, leaving 19 bases between the germline ends. Germline V gives CDR1 SQVTM, CDR2 ANQGSEA. The CDR3 has 17 residues. The CDR3 protein is CSVELLIKTSGANVLTF. The CDR3 nucleotides read TGCAGCGTTGAGCTGCTTATCAAAACGTCCGGGGCCAACGTCCTGACTTTC. The full variable domain, in which reference TRBV29-1 and TRBJ2-6 provide the parts outside the CDR3, is SAVISQKPSRDICQRGTSLTIQCQVDSQVTMMFWYRQQPGQSLTLIATANQGSEATYESGFVIDKFPISRPNLTFSTLTVSNMSPEDSSIYLCSVELLIKTSGANVLTFGAGSRLTVL.

J is TRBJ2-2 and V is TRBV11-3, with 7 positions matching TRBD2. The CDR3 covers 15 residues. In germline, CDR1 is SGHNT, CDR2 YENEEA. V shed 0 bases and J 5 bases; nucleotides not matched to a gene: 3. The CDR3 is CASSLDPGGTGELFF. For the CDR3, the DNA is TGTGCCAGCAGCTTAGATCCCGGGGGGACCGGGGAGCTGTTTTTT.

The chain carries TRBV12-2 and TRBJ2-7; the DNA was not compared with TRBD1, the D call given in the table. TRBV12-2 is shown as a pseudogene. This CDR3 comprises 15 residues. The CDR3 loop reads CASRLRTGGCSEQYV. DNA for the CDR3: TGTGCAAGTCGCTTAAGAACAGGGGGCTGTAGCGAGCAGTACGTC.

A few counts support this clonotype. This sequence joins TRBV20-1 and TRBJ2-7; no definite D call. Trimming removed 2 bases at V and 2 bases at J, with 13 bases between. Germline CDR1 is DFQATT and CDR2 is SNEGSKA (reference sequence). This CDR3 comprises 14 residues. The CDR3 sequence is CSARPPIVPYEQYF. CDR3 nucleotide sequence: TGCAGTGCTAGACCCCCGATAGTACCCTACGAGCAGTACTTC.

This chain uses TRBV7-9 with TRBJ2-7; D not resolved. Germline loops: CDR1 SEHNR, CDR2 FQNEAQ (reference sequence). V was trimmed by 11 bases and J by 3 bases, leaving 14 bases between them. The CDR3 contains 12 residues. This CDR3 reads CAVGSAIYEQYF. The CDR3 DNA sequence: TGTGCCGTAGGATCAGCGATCTACGAGCAGTACTTC.

The chain recombines TRBV29-1 with TRBJ2-1; 12 nucleotides agree with TRBD2. Germline V gene data show CDR1 as SQVTM and CDR2 as ANQGSEA. Germline trimming cut 3 bases from V and 4 bases from J; bases unmatched to any gene: 10. This CDR3 is built from 17 residues. The CDR3 protein is CSVDGLAGGISYNEQFF. CDR3 in DNA: TGCAGCGTTGACGGTCTAGCGGGAGGGATTTCGTACAATGAGCAGTTCTTC.

The table lists this clonotype with a few counts. The rearrangement joins TRBV18 to TRBJ2-2, with TRBD1 matching 8 bases. The germline gives CDR1 KGHSH, CDR2 LQKENI. CDR3 length equals 15 residues. Losses at the gene ends were 4 bases for V and 1 base for J; bases not matched to a gene: 2. CDR3 region: CASSRTGRNTGELFF. DNA of the CDR3: TGTGCCAGCTCACGGACAGGGAGGAACACCGGGGAGCTGTTTTTT.

V is TRBV29-1 and J is TRBJ2-1, with 10 bases identical to TRBD2. This CDR3 is built from 16 residues. Germline CDR1 is SQVTM and CDR2 is ANQGSEA. Losses at the gene ends were 0 bases for V and 4 bases for J; bases not matched to a gene: 6. CDR3 coding DNA: TGCAGCGTTGAAGACATAGCGGGAGGCACTTACAATGAGCAGTTCTTC. This sequence encodes CSVEDIAGGTYNEQFF.

This clonotype has just a few counts. The chain is built from TRBV7-2 and TRBJ2-5; 8 bases map to TRBD2. The CDR3 loop spans 15 amino acids. Looked up from germline, CDR1 is SGHTA and CDR2 is FQGNSA. Germline trimming cut 4 bases from V and 2 bases from J; bases unmatched to any gene: 6. CDR3 protein: CASSSGLGVQETQYF. The DNA for the CDR3 is TGTGCCAGCAGCTCGGGACTAGGGGTTCAAGAGACCCAGTACTTC.

V is TRBV24-1 and J is TRBJ1-5; D is unclear. This CDR3 spans 14 amino acids. V was cut by 4 bases and J by 7 bases, with 13 bases left in between. Germline V gives CDR1 KGHDR, CDR2 SFDVKD. The CDR3 bases are TGTGCCACCAGTGAAGGGAGGGATGGACAGCCCCAGCATTTT. Translating gives CATSEGRDGQPQHF.

This clonotype was seen a single time. The V and J genes are TRBV29-1 and TRBJ2-3, with 11 positions matching TRBD1. This CDR3 region has 14 residues. CDR1 and CDR2 from the germline V gene are SQVTM and ANQGSEA. V was pared by 6 bases and J by 0 bases, with 2 bases of the junction left unmatched. The CDR3 DNA sequence: TGCAGCGTCGGACAGGGGGCTAGCACAGATACGCAGTATTTT. This sequence encodes CSVGQGASTDTQYF.

In this sample, this clonotype turned up a few times. The V and J genes are TRBV6-5 and TRBJ1-4, with TRBD1 matching 8 bases. J was trimmed by 7 bases and V by 6 bases; bases with no gene match: 10. The CDR3 length is 15 residues. Germline V gene data show CDR1 as MNHEY and CDR2 as SVGAGI. The CDR3 bases are TGTGCCAGCAGCCTCCAGGGGGCGCGAGGTGAAAAACTGTTTTTT. This gives the protein CASSLQGARGEKLFF.

This clonotype was detected a few times. V gene TRBV6-5 combines with J gene TRBJ2-7; TRBD1 agrees at 7 bases. The CDR3 covers 13 residues. V trimming: 5 bases; J trimming: 3 bases; junction bases outside the gene matches: 4. CDR1 MNHEY and CDR2 SVGAGI come from the germline V gene. CDR3 DNA: TGTGCCAGCAGTAGACAGGGCTTCTACGAGCAGTACTTC. It yields the protein CASSRQGFYEQYF.

About this clonotype: The conserved phenylalanine or tryptophan is not found at the CDR3 terminus, so this likely reflects a read error. The V gene is TRBV20-1, the J gene TRBJ1-4, with a possible D match to TRBD1 (5 bases). V gave up 6 bases and J gave up 8 bases, with 13 bases separating them. Germline CDR1 and CDR2: DFQATT and SNEGSKA (reference sequence). The CDR3 is made up of 12 amino acids. CDR3 protein: CSAPRDGEKLFL. The CDR3 DNA sequence: TGCAGTGCCCCCAGGGATGGAGAAAAACTGTTTCTT.

This clonotype was found a few times. V is TRBV11-2 and J is TRBJ2-1; TRBD2 matches 8 bases. CDR1 and CDR2 (germline): SGHAT, FQNNGV. The CDR3 has 13 residues. The ends lost 1 base at V and 9 bases at J; junction bases unmatched: 2. The DNA of the CDR3 is TGTGCCAGCAGCTTAGCGGCGGGGGGTGAGCAGTTCTTC. This codes for CASSLAAGGEQFF.

The chain couples TRBV7-3 to TRBJ2-1, with 12 bases identical to TRBD2. In germline, CDR1 is SGHTA, CDR2 FQGTGA. The length of the CDR3 is 15 residues. Trimming cost V 5 bases and J 10 bases; bases outside gene matches: 9. This CDR3 reads CASSVLAGGQGEQFF. The CDR3 region has the DNA TGTGCCAGCAGCGTACTAGCGGGAGGCCAGGGGGAGCAGTTCTTC.